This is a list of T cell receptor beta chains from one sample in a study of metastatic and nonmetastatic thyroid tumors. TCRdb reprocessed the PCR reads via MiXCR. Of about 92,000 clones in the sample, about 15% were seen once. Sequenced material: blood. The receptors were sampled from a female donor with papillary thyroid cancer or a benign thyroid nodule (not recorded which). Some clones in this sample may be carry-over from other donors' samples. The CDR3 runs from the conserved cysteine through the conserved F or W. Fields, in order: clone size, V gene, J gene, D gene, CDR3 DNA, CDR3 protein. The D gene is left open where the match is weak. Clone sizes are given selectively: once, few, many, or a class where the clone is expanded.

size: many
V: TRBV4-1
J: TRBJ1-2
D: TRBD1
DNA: TGCGCCAGCAGCCAACCTAGACAGGGGGCGGGCTATGGCTACACCTTC
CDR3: CASSQPRQGAGYGYTF

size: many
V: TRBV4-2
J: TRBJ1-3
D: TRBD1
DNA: TGTGCCAGCAGCCAAGATCTTGGAGGGGGCTCAAACACCATATATTTT
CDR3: CASSQDLGGGSNTIYF

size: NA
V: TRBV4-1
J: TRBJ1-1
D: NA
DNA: TGCGCCAGCAGCCAAGATGTAGATTTATCTGAAGCTTTCTTT
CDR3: CASSQDVDLSEAFF

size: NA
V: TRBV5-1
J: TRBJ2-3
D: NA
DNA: TGCGCCAGCAGCCCCGGGGGCTTGACAGATACGCAGTATTTT
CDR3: CASSPGGLTDTQYF

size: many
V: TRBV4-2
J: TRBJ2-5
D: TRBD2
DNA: TGTGCCAGCAGCCTCGGACTAGCGGGGAAGCAAGAGACCCAGTACTTC
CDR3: CASSLGLAGKQETQYF

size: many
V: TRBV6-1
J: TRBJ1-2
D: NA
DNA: TGTGCCAGCAGTGAAGGGGTTACTGGCTACACCTTC
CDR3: CASSEGVTGYTF

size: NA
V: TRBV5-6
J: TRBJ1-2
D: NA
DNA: TGTGCCAGCAGCGGGGTACTTGTCGCTTACTCTAACTATGGCTACACCTTC
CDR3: CASSGVLVAYSNYGYTF

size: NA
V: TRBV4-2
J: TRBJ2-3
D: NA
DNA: TGTGCCAGCAGCCAAGATCGGCAGGGAACCACAGATACGCAGTATTTT
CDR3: CASSQDRQGTTDTQYF

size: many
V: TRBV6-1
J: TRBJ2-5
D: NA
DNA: TGTGCCAGCAGTGAAGATACAAAAGGTGTCCCAGGGAGTGATGGAGAGACCCAGTACTTC
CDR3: CASSEDTKGVPGSDGETQYF

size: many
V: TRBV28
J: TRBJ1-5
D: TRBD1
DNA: TGTGCCAGCAGCTTAGGGACAGGGGGCCTACGTCAGCCCCAGCATTTT
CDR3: CASSLGTGGLRQPQHF

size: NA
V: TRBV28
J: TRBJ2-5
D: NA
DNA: TGTGCCAGCAGACCCGTCTGGGTAAAGACCCAGTACTTC
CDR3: CASRPVWVKTQYF

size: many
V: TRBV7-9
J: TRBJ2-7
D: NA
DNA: TGTGCCAGCAGCTTAAGTACGGGGTCCTACGAGCAGTACTTC
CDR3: CASSLSTGSYEQYF

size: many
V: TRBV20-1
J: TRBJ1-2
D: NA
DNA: TGCAGTGCTAGGATGCCAGCTAACTATGGCTACACCTTC
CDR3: CSARMPANYGYTF

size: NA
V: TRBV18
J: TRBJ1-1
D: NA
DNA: TGTGCCAGCTCACCGCGGGGCCTGGTGAGCACTGAAACTTTCTTT
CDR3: CASSPRGLVSTETFF

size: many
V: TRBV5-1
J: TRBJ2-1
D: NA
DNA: TGCGCCAGCAGCTTCGCGTGGGCCTCCTACAATGAGCAGTTCTTC
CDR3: CASSFAWASYNEQFF

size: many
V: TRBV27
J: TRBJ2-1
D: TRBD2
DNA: TGTGCCAGCAGACCGGGACTAGCGGGGTGGAGCTCCTACAATGAGCAGTTCTTC
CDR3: CASRPGLAGWSSYNEQFF

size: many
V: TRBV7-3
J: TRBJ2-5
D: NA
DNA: TGTGCCAGCAGCTTAACGGGTGGGACGGGGGAGACCCAGTACTTC
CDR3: CASSLTGGTGETQYF

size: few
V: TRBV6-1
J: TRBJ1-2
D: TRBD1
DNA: TGTGCCAGCAGTGATTGGACAGGGATCTGTGGCTACACCTTC
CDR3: CASSDWTGICGYTF

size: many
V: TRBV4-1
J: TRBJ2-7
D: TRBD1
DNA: TGCGCCAGCAGCCAAGGTAGGACAGGGAGCTACGAGCAGTACTTC
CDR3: CASSQGRTGSYEQYF

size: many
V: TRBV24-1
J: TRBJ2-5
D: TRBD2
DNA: TGTGCCACCAGTGACTACCCGACGGGGGGAGAGACCCAGTACTTC
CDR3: CATSDYPTGGETQYF

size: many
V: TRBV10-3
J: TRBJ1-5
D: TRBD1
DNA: TGTGCCTCGGGACAGGGGAACAATCAGCCCCAGCATTTT
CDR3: CASGQGNNQPQHF

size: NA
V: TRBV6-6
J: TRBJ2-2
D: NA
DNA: TGTGCCACCTTAGCTGTGATATGCCTTCGGGGCACCGGGGAGCTGTTTTTT
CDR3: CATLAVICLRGTGELFF

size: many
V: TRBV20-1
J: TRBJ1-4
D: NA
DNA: TGCAGTGCCACAGACTATGCAACTAATGAAAAACTGTTTTTT
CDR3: CSATDYATNEKLFF

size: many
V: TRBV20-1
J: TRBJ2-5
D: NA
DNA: TGCAGTGCTAGGCCAGGGGCAGAGACCCAGTACTTC
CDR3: CSARPGAETQYF

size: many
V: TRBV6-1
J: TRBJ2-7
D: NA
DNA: TGTGCCAGCAGGACTTCTTCCTACGAGCAGTACTTC
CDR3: CASRTSSYEQYF

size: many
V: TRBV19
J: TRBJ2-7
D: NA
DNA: TGTGCCAGTACTCCAGGACGCTCCTACGAGCAGTACTTC
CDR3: CASTPGRSYEQYF

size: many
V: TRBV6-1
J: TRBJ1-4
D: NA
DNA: TGTGCCAGCAGTACAGGACCCAGAGGGACCATAAATGAAAAACTGTTTTTT
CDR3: CASSTGPRGTINEKLFF

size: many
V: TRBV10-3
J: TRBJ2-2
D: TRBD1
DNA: TGTGCCATCAGTGTACCTGACAGGGGCCACACCGGGGAGCTGTTTTTT
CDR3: CAISVPDRGHTGELFF

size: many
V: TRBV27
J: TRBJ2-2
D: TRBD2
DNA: TGTGCCAGCAGTCAAAGCCGGACTAGCCTGAACACCGGGGAGCTGTTTTTT
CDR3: CASSQSRTSLNTGELFF

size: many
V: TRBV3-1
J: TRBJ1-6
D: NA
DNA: TGTGCCAGCAGCCAAATCAGGGATTCACCCCTCCACTTT
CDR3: CASSQIRDSPLHF

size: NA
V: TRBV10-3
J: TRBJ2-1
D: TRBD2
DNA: TGTGCCACCGCTCCAGAGGCGGGGGTTTTCTACAATGATCAGTTCTTC
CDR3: CATAPEAGVFYNDQFF

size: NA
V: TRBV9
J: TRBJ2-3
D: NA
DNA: TGTGCCAGCAGCGTAGTCCAGGGGAGCACAGATACGCAGTATTTT
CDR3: CASSVVQGSTDTQYF

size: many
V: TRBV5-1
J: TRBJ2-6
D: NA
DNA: TGCGCCAGCAGCTTGAGACAGAGCCCCTCTGGGGCCAACGTCCTGACTTTC
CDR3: CASSLRQSPSGANVLTF

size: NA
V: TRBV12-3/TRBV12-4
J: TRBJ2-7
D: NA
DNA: TGTGCCAGCAGTTTTGACGTGGCCGTCTCCTACGAGCAGTACTTC
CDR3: CASSFDVAVSYEQYF

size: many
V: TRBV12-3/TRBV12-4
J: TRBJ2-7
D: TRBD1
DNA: TGTGCCAGGAACCGAGGGACAGGGGTCCACGAGCAGTACTTC
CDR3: CARNRGTGVHEQYF

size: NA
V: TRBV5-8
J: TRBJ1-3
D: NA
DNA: TGTGCCAGCAGCTTAGTAGGGAACACCATATATTTT
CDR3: CASSLVGNTIYF